These 21 T cell receptor beta chains share one sample of origin, sequenced in a study of regulatory T cells in long-lasting Graves disease (dated by TCRdb to the early 2020s). The time point label on this specimen signifies: persistent/refractory GD, antithyroid drugs over 5 years with positive TRAb. For both TCR sequencing and RNA sequencing, RNA was extracted from PBMCs in TRIzol. Library generation was performed with multiplex PCR. The sequencing machine was an Illumina HiSeq 4000. To build TCR beta libraries, CDR3 regions were amplified by Arm-PCR using iRepertoire HTBI primers. TCRdb trimmed public reads at Q25 via fastp, called clones via MiXCR and kept in-frame beta chains. Each record represents a unique CDR3 protein, reported with the most common genes and DNA among its rows. The sample table lists about 470,000 distinct CDR3 sequences, about 20% of them with a count of one. The ten largest clones represent 7.8% of the sample.

The starting material was peripheral blood mononuclear cells (PBMCs), obtained when the disease was refractory, from a patient treated with antithyroid drugs. The receptors were gathered from a female donor with Graves disease.

This clonotype has at least ten counts. J is TRBJ2-1 and V is TRBV27; 12 bases map to TRBD2. Germline loops: CDR1 MNHEY, CDR2 SMNVEV (reference sequence). Losses at the gene ends were 4 bases for V and 2 bases for J; bases not matched to a gene: 3. The CDR3 totals 16 residues. Here the CDR3 DNA reads TGTGCCAGCAGTTCCCTAGCGGGAGGGGCCTACAATGAGCAGTTCTTC. It encodes CASSSLAGGAYNEQFF.

This clonotype has just a few counts. The chain combines TRBV19 with TRBJ2-5, with 11 bases fitting TRBD1. J lost 2 bases, V lost 5 bases, and 7 bases had no gene match. Germline-derived CDR1 and CDR2 are LNHDA and SQIVND (reference sequence). This CDR3 has 16 amino acids. The CDR3 coding sequence is TGTGCCAGTAGTCTCCGAGGACAGGGGGCGCAAGAGACCCAGTACTTC. Protein sequence: CASSLRGQGAQETQYF.

V and J are TRBV4-2 and TRBJ2-7; 8 bases line up with TRBD2. The V and J ends lost 2 bases and 3 bases, in that order; junction bases with no gene match: 6. The germline V gene has CDR1 LGHNA and CDR2 YNFKEQ. CDR3 size: 15 residues. The CDR3 here is CASSQWISGSYEQYF. CDR3 in DNA: TGTGCCAGCAGCCAATGGATAAGCGGGAGCTACGAGCAGTACTTC.

This clonotype was seen a handful of times. V is TRBV7-2 and J is TRBJ1-5; D perhaps matches TRBD1 (6 bases). Germline-derived CDR1 and CDR2 are SGHTA and FQGNSA. Trimming took 2 bases from V and 6 from J, leaving 14 bases between them. This CDR3 is 15 amino acids long. The CDR3 here is CASSLTGQFGQPQHF. The CDR3 DNA reads as TGTGCCAGCAGCTTAACGGGACAATTTGGTCAGCCCCAGCATTTT.

This clonotype was picked up many times. The chain links TRBV7-9 to TRBJ1-6, with TRBD1 matching over 9 bases. V dropped 5 bases and J dropped 7; count of bases not matched to a gene: 6. Germline loops: CDR1 SEHNR, CDR2 FQNEAQ (reference sequence). The CDR3 has 15 residues. The CDR3 DNA follows: TGTGCCAGCAGCCAAGGACAGGGGCGCAATTCACCCCTCCACTTT. Translation: CASSQGQGRNSPLHF.

This clonotype was observed a few times. The chain carries TRBV19 and TRBJ1-4; D is undetermined. V was trimmed by 6 bases and J by 8 bases, leaving 19 bases between them. CDR3 length: 15 residues. CDR1 is LNHDA and CDR2 is SQIVND in the germline V gene (reference sequence). The DNA of the CDR3 is TGTGCCAGTAGCGGGAGGGATGCTCCGGGGGAAAAACTGTTTTTT. Translated, it gives CASSGRDAPGEKLFF.

This clonotype was seen ten or more times. The rearrangement links TRBV2 to TRBJ1-5, with D perhaps TRBD1 (5 bases). Deletions cut 0 bases from V and 4 bases from J, with 7 bases between. The CDR3 contains 14 residues. The V gene's germline CDR1 is SNHLY and CDR2 FYNNEI. The CDR3 coding sequence is TGTGCCAGCAGTGAAGCCAGGGAGAATCAGCCCCAGCATTTT. Translation gives CASSEARENQPQHF. Full variable domain (rest looked up from reference TRBV2 and TRBJ1-5): EPEVTQTPSHQVTQMGQEVILRCVPISNHLYFYWYRQILGQKVEFLVSFYNNEISEKSEIFDDQFSVERPDGSNFTLKIRSTKLEDSAMYFCASSEARENQPQHFGDGTRLSIL.

On this clonotype itself: It differs at one base from a far larger clone, so likely a read error. The chain couples TRBV29-1 to TRBJ2-5; D possibly corresponds to TRBD1 (5 bases). CDR1 is SQVTM and CDR2 is ANQGSEA in the germline V gene. Between the trimmed V and J ends, which lost 6 bases and 11 bases, there was a span of 28 bases. This CDR3 region has 15 residues. The CDR3 region is CSVPRVQGSYNEQYF. DNA for the CDR3: TGCAGCGTCCCTAGGGTTCAGGGATCCTACAATGAGCAGTACTTC.

This clonotype was seen more than once but under ten times. This chain connects TRBV19 to TRBJ2-5; no firm D call. The CDR3 is 13 amino acids. The V end lost 5 bases, the J end lost 4 bases, and 11 bases lay between the germline ends. Germline CDR1 and CDR2: LNHDA and SQIVND (reference sequence). Here the CDR3 DNA reads TGTGCCAGTAGTCCTTCCTACCCAGAGACCCAGTACTTC. It encodes CASSPSYPETQYF.

This rearrangement joins TRBV18 to TRBJ1-5; a weak D match, TRBD1 (6 bases). Germline V CDR1 and CDR2: KGHSH, LQKENI. Trimming cost V 2 bases and J 1 base, with 9 bases left between them. The CDR3 extends over 15 amino acids. The CDR3 loop is CASSPFQGSNQPQHF. Written as DNA, the CDR3 is TGTGCCAGCTCACCATTCCAGGGGAGCAATCAGCCCCAGCATTTT.

This clonotype was recorded at least ten times. The chain couples TRBV11-3 to TRBJ2-7, with D possibly TRBD1 on 6 matching bases. This CDR3 comprises 13 residues. With 5 bases removed from V and 2 bases from J, the gap between germline ends came to 10 bases. Per the germline V gene, CDR1 is SGHNT and CDR2 is YENEEA. The DNA of the CDR3 is TGTGCCAGCAGCACCCGGGACACCTACGAGCAGTACTTC. This translates into CASSTRDTYEQYF.

The sample holds a few counts of this clonotype. The chain recombines TRBV15 with TRBJ1-4, with no clear D. The germline V and J ends were trimmed by 1 base and 4 bases, with 4 bases remaining between them. This CDR3 has 13 amino acids. Germline V gene sequence: CDR1 LNHNV, CDR2 YYDKDF (reference sequence). CDR3 DNA sequence: TGTGCCACCAGCAGAGCTCTTAATGAAAAACTGTTTTTT. Translated: CATSRALNEKLFF.

This clonotype was counted at least ten times. The chain is built from TRBV7-3 and TRBJ2-5, with 11 bases identical to TRBD2. The length of the CDR3 is 17 residues. From germline, CDR1 is SGHTA and CDR2 FQGTGA. Trimming cost V 2 bases and J 2 bases; bases outside gene matches: 7. CDR3 in amino acids: CASSLSGASGRQETQYF. Here the CDR3 DNA reads TGTGCCAGCAGCTTATCGGGGGCTAGCGGGAGGCAAGAGACCCAGTACTTC.

This clonotype was seen repeatedly, ten times or more. The chain employs TRBV7-9 and TRBJ1-4, with D unresolved. V was cut by 2 bases and J by 8 bases, with 9 bases left in between. This CDR3 is built from 13 residues. Germline CDR1 reads SEHNR; CDR2 reads FQNEAQ (reference sequence). The CDR3 protein is CASSLRVTEKLFF. CDR3 sequence (DNA): TGTGCCAGCAGCTTAAGGGTTACAGAAAAACTGTTTTTT. Full variable domain (remainder filled in from reference TRBV7-9 and TRBJ1-4): DTGVSQNPRHKITKRGQNVTFRCDPISEHNRLYWYRQTLGQGPEFLTYFQNEAQLEKSRLLSDRFSAERPKGSFSTLEIQRTEQGDSAMYLCASSLRVTEKLFFGSGTQLSVL.

This clonotype was detected ten times or more. The chain links TRBV6-5 to TRBJ1-1, with D possibly being TRBD1 (6 bases). This CDR3 has 14 amino acids. Between the trimmed V and J ends, which lost 2 bases and 7 bases, there was a span of 14 bases. Per germline, CDR1 MNHEY and CDR2 SVGAGI. For the CDR3, the DNA is TGTGCCAGCAGTTACCAGGGGACTTTGAATGAAGCTTTCTTT. Its protein product is CASSYQGTLNEAFF.

Turning to this clonotype: A much larger clone lies a single base off, so this may be a read error. The chain combines TRBV6-5 with TRBJ1-5; D ambiguous. The CDR3 runs to 15 residues. Germline loops: CDR1 MNHEY, CDR2 SVGAGI. The CDR3 sequence: CASSYGRVGNRPQHF. The CDR3 region has the DNA TGTGCCAGCAGTTATGGGAGGGTGGGCAATCGGCCCCAGCATTTT.

Remarks on this clonotype: This may be a read error, as it is one base from a much larger clone. The V gene is TRBV3-1, the J gene TRBJ1-1; possible D gene TRBD1, 5 bases. The CDR3 length is 14 residues. From germline, CDR1 is LGHDT and CDR2 YNNKEL (reference sequence). The CDR3 here is CASSPQGDGTGAFF. As DNA, the CDR3 is TGTGCCAGCAGCCCCCAGGGCGACGGAACTGGAGCTTTCTTT. The whole variable domain, remainder taken from reference TRBV3-1 and TRBJ1-1, is DTAVSQTPKYLVTQMGNDKSIKCEQNLGHDTMYWYKQDSKKFLKIMFSYNNKELIINETVPNRFSPKSPDKAHLNLHINSLELGDSAVYFCASSPQGDGTGAFFGQGTRLTVV.

The chain joins TRBV10-1 to TRBJ2-3; 8 bases agree with TRBD2. Germline trimming cut 5 bases from V and 5 bases from J; bases unmatched to any gene: 9. Germline CDR1 is WNHNN and CDR2 is SYGVQD (reference sequence). CDR3 length: 15 residues. In nucleotides, the CDR3 is TGCGCCAGCAGTCCGGCGGGCGGGAGGATAGATACGCAGTATTTT. Encoded protein: CASSPAGGRIDTQYF.

The chain uses TRBV7-9 and TRBJ2-1, with D possibly being TRBD1 (5 bases). This CDR3 contains 16 residues. Germline V CDR1 and CDR2: SEHNR, FQNEAQ (reference sequence). The ends were cut back, 5 bases at V and 0 bases at J, with 14 bases in the middle. For the CDR3, the DNA is TGTGCCAGCAGCATAGACAGTCTCAGCTCCTACAATGAGCAGTTCTTC. This codes for CASSIDSLSSYNEQFF.

The table lists this clonotype with a few counts. The V and J genes are TRBV3-1 and TRBJ2-7, with 7 bases identical to TRBD1. Losses at the gene ends were 0 bases for V and 0 bases for J; bases not matched to a gene: 5. Germline lookup yields CDR1 LGHDT and CDR2 YNNKEL (reference sequence). The CDR3 extends over 16 amino acids. CDR3 sequence: CASSQDPGTDSYEQYF. In DNA, the CDR3 is TGTGCCAGCAGCCAAGATCCTGGGACAGACTCCTACGAGCAGTACTTC.

In this sample, this clonotype turned up many times. V gene TRBV7-8 combines with J gene TRBJ1-5; D gene uncertain. CDR1 SGHVS and CDR2 FQNEAQ come from the germline V gene. Deletions cut 1 base from V and 10 bases from J, with 11 bases between. The CDR3 contains 13 residues. The CDR3 sequence: CASSLGAGGPQHF. The CDR3 DNA reads as TGTGCCAGCAGCTTAGGTGCAGGCGGACCCCAGCATTTT.